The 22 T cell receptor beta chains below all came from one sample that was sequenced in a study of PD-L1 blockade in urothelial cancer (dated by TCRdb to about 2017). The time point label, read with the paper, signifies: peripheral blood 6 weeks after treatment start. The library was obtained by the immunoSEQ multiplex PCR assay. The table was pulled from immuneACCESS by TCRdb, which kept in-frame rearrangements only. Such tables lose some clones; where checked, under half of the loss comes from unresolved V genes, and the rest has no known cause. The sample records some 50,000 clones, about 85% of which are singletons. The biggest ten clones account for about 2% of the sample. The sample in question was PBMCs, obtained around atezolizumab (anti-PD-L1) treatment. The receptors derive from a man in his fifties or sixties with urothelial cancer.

The CDR3 coding sequence is TGTGCCGGAGGAGGGACAGGGCCCTACAATGAGCAGTTCTTC. This encodes CAGGGTGPYNEQFF. The chain carries TRBV6-5 and TRBJ2-1; 9 nucleotides match TRBD1. CDR3 length: 14 residues. V shed 11 bases, J shed 2 bases, and the junction held 7 bases outside the gene matches. The V gene's germline CDR1 is MNHEY and CDR2 SVGAGI.

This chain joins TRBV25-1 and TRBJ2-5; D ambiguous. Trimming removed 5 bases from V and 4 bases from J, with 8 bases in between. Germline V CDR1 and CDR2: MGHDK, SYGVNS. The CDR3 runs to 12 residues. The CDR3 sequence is CASSIRSETQYF. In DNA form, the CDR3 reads TGTGCCAGCAGTATCAGGTCAGAGACCCAGTACTTC.

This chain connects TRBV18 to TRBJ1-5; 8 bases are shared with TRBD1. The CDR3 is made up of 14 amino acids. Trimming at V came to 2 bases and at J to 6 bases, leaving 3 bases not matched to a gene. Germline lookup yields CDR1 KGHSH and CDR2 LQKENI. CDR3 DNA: TGTGCCAGCTCACCAACAGGGGGTGGTCAGCCCCAGCATTTT. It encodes CASSPTGGGQPQHF.

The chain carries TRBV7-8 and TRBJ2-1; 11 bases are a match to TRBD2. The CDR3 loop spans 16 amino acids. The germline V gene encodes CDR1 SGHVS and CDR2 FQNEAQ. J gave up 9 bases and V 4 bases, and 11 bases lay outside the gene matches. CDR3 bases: TGTGCCAGCAGCTCTTACCGACTAGCGGGACACGGTGAGCAGTTCTTC. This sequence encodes CASSSYRLAGHGEQFF.

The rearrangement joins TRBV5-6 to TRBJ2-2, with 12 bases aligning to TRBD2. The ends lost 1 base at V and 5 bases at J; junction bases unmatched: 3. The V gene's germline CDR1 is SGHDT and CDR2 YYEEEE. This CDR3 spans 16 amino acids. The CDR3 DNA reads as TGTGCCAGCAGCTTGTCAGGACTAGCGGGAACCGGGGAGCTGTTTTTT. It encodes CASSLSGLAGTGELFF.

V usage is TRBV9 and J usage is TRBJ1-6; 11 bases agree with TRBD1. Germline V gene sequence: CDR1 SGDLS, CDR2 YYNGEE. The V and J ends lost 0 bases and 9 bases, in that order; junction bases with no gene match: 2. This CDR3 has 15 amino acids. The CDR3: CASSVGGQGASPLHF. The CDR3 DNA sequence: TGTGCCAGCAGCGTAGGTGGACAGGGGGCTTCACCCCTCCACTTT.

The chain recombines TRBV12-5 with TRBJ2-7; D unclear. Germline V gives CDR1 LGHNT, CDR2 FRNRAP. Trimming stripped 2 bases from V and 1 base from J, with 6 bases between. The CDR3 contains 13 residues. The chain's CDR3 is CASGLTPSYEQYF. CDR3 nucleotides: TGTGCTAGTGGTTTGACACCTTCCTACGAGCAGTACTTC.

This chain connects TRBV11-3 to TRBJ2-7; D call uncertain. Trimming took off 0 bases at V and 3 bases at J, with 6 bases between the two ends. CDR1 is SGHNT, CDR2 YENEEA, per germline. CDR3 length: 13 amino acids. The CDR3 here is CASSLEAGYEQYF. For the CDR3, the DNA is TGTGCCAGCAGCTTAGAGGCTGGCTACGAGCAGTACTTC.

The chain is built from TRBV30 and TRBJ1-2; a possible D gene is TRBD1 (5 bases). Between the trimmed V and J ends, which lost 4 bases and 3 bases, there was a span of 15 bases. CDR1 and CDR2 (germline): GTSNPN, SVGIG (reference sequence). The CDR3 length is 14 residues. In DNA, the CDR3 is TGTGCCTGGACTAGGGCCAGGGACTACTATGGCTACACCTTC. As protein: CAWTRARDYYGYTF.

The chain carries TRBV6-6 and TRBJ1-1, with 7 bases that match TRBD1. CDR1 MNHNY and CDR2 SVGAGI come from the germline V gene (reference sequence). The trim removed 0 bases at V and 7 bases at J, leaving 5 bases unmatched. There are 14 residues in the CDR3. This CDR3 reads CASSYSTGMGEAFF. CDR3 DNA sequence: TGTGCCAGCAGTTACTCGACAGGGATGGGTGAAGCTTTCTTT.

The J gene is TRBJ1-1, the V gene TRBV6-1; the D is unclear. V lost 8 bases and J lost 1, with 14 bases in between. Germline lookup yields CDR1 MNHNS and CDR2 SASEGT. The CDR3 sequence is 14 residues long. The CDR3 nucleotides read TGTGCCAGCTCCGAACTGGCAGGGAACACTGAAGCTTTCTTT. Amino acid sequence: CASSELAGNTEAFF.

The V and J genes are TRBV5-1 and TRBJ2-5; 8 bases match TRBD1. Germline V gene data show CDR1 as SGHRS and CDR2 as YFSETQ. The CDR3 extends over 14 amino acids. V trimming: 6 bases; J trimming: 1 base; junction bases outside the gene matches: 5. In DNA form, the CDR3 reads TGCGCCAGCACCCCGGGACAGGCCCAAGAGACCCAGTACTTC. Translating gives CASTPGQAQETQYF.

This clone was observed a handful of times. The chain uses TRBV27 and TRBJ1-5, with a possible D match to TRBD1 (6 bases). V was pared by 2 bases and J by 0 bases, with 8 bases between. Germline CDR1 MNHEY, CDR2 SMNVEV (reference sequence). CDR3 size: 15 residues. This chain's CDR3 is CASSLRGGSNQPQHF. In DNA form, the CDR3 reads TGTGCCAGCAGTTTACGAGGGGGTAGCAATCAGCCCCAGCATTTT.

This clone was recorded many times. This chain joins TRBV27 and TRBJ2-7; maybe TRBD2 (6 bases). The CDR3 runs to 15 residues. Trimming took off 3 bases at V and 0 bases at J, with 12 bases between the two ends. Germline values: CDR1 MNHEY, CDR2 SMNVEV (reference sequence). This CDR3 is CASSFSRGSSYEQYF. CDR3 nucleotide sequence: TGTGCCAGCAGTTTTTCTCGGGGGAGCTCCTACGAGCAGTACTTC.

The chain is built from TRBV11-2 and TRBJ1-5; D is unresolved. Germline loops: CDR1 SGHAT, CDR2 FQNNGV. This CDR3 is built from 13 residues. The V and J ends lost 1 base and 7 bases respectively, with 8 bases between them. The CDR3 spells CASSLVQQQPQHF. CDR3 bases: TGTGCCAGCAGCTTAGTACAGCAGCAGCCCCAGCATTTT.

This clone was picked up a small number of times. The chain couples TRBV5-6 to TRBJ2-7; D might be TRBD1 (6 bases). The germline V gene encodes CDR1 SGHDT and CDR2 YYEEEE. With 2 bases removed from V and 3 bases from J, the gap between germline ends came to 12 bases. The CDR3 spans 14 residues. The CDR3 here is CASSFGDNRYEQYF. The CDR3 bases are TGTGCCAGCAGCTTTGGGGACAACCGCTACGAGCAGTACTTC.

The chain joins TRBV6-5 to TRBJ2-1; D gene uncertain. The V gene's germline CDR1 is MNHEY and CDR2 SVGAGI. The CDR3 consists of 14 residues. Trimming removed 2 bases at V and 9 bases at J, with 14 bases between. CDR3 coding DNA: TGTGCCAGCAGTTACACGGTGGAGCGCTTTGAGCAGTTCTTC. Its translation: CASSYTVERFEQFF.

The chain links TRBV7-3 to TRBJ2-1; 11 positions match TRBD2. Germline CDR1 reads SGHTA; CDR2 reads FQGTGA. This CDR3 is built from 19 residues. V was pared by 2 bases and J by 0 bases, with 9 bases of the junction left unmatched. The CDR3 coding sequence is TGTGCCAGCAGCTTAGGGACTAGCGGAACCAAGAGCTCCTACAATGAGCAGTTCTTC. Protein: CASSLGTSGTKSSYNEQFF.

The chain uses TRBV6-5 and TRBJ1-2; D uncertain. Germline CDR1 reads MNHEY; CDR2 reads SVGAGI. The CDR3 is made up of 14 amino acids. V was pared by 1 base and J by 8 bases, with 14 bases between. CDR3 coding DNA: TGTGCCAGCAGTTACTATCAGGCAGGTTGGGGCTACACCTTC. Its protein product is CASSYYQAGWGYTF.

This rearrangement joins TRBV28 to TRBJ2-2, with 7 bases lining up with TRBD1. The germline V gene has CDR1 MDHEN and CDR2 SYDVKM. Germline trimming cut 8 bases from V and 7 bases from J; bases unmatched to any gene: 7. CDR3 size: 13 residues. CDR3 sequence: CASQTGLNGELFF. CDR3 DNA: TGTGCCAGCCAGACAGGGCTTAACGGGGAGCTGTTTTTT.

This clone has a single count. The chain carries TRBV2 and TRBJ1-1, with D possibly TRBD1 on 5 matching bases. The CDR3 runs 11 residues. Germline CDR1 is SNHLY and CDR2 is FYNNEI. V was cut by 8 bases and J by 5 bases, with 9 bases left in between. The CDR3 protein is CASAGLTEAFF. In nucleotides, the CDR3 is TGTGCCAGCGCAGGGTTAACTGAAGCTTTCTTT. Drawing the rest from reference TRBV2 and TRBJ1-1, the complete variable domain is EPEVTQTPSHQVTQMGQEVILRCVPISNHLYFYWYRQILGQKVEFLVSFYNNEISEKSEIFDDQFSVERPDGSNFTLKIRSTKLEDSAMYFCASAGLTEAFFGQGTRLTVV.

The CDR3 region has the DNA TGTGCCTGGAGTCTCGGACTAGCGGGAGCCAAAAACATTCAGTACTTC. Protein: CAWSLGLAGAKNIQYF. The genes are TRBV30 and TRBJ2-4, with 11 bases fitting TRBD2. Germline V gene lookup returns CDR1 GTSNPN and CDR2 SVGIG (reference sequence). Unmatched junction bases numbered 3, after V lost 2 bases and J lost 0 bases. The CDR3 contains 16 residues.